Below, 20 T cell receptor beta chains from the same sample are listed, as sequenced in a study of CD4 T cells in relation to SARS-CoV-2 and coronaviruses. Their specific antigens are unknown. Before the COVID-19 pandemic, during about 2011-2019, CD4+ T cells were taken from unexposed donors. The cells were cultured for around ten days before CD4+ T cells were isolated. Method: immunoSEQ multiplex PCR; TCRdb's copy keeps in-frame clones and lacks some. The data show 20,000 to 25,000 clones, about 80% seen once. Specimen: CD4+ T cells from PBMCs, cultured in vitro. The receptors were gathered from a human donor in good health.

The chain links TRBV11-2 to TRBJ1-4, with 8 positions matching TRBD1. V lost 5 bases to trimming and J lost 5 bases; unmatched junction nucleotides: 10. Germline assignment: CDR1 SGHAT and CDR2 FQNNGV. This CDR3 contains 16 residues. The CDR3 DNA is TGTGCCAGCAGCCCCCTCCTCGACAGGGGCAATGAAAAACTGTTTTTT. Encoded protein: CASSPLLDRGNEKLFF. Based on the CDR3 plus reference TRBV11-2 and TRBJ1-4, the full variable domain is EAGVAQSPRYKIIEKRQSVAFWCNPISGHATLYWYQQILGQGPKLLIQFQNNGVVDDSQLPKDRFSAERLKGVDSTLKIQPAKLEDSAVYLCASSPLLDRGNEKLFFGSGTQLSVL.

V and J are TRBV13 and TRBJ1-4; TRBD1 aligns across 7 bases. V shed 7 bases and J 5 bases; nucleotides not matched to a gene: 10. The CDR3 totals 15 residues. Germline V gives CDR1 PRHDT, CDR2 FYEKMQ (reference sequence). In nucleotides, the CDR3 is TGTGCCAGCACCCCCCCGGGGACAGTGAATGAAAAACTGTTTTTT. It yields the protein CASTPPGTVNEKLFF.

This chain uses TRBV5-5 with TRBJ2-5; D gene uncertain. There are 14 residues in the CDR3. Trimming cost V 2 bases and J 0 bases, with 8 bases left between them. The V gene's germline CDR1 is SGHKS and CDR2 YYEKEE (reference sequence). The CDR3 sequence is CASSFSEDQETQYF. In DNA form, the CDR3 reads TGTGCCAGCAGCTTTTCGGAAGACCAAGAGACCCAGTACTTC.

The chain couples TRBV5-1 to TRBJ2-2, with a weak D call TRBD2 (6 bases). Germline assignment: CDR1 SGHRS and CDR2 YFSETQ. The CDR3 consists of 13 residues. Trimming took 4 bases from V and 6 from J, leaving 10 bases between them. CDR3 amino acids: CASSQGEAGELFF. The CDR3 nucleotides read TGCGCCAGCAGCCAAGGGGAGGCCGGGGAGCTGTTTTTT.

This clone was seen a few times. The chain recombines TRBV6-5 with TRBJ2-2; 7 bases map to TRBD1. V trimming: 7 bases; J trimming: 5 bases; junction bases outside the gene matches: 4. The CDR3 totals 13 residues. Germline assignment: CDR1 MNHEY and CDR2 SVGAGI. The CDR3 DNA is TGTGCCAGCACTACAGGGGATACCGGGGAGCTGTTTTTT. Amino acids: CASTTGDTGELFF.

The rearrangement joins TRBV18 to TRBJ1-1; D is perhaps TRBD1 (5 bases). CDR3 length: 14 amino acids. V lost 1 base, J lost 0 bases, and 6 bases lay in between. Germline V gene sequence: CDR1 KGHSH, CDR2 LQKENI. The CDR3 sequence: CASSPQGMNTEAFF. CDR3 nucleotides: TGTGCCAGCTCACCACAGGGGATGAACACTGAAGCTTTCTTT.

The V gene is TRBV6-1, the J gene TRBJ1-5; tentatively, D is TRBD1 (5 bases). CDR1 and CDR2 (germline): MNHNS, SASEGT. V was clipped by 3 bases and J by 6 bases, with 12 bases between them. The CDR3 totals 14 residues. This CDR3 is CASSEQGYGQPQHF. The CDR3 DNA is TGTGCCAGCAGTGAGCAGGGTTACGGTCAGCCCCAGCATTTT.

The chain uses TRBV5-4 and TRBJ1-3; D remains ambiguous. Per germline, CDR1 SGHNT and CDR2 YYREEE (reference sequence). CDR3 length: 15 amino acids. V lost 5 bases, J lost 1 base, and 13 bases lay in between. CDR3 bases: TGTGCCAGCAGTTATGGCGGGGAATCTGGAAACACCATATATTTT. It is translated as CASSYGGESGNTIYF.

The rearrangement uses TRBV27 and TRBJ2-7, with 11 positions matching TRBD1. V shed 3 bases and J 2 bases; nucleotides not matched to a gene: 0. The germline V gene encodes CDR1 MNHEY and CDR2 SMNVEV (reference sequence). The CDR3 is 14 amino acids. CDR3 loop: CASSLDRGPYEQYF. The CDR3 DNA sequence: TGTGCCAGCAGTTTGGACAGGGGGCCCTACGAGCAGTACTTC.

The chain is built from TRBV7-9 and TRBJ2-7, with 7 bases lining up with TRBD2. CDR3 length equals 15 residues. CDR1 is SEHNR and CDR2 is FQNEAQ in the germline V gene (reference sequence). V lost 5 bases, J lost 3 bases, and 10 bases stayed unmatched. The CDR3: CASSIGDYNDYEQYF. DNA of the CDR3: TGTGCCAGCAGCATCGGGGACTACAATGACTACGAGCAGTACTTC.

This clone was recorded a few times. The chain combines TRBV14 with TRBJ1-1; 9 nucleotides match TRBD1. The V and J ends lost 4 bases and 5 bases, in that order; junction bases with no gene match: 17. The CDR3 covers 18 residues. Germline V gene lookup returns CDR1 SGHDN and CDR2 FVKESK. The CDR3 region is CASSPFTGGLGAITEAFF. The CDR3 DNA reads TGTGCCAGCAGCCCTTTCACAGGGGGCCTTGGGGCGATTACTGAAGCTTTCTTT.

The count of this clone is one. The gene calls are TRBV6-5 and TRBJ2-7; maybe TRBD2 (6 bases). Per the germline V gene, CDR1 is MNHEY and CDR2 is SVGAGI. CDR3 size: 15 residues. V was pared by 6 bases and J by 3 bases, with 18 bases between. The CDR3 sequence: CASRWGASAYYEQYF. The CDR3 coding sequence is TGTGCCAGCAGATGGGGTGCTAGCGCCTACTACGAGCAGTACTTC.

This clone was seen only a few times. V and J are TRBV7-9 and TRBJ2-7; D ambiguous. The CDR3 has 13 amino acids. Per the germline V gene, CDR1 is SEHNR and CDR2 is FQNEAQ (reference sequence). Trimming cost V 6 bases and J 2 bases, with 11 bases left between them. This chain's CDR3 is CASSPRLTYEQYF. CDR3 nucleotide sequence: TGTGCCAGCAGTCCGAGACTGACCTACGAGCAGTACTTC. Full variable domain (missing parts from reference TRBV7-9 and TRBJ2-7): DTGVSQNPRHKITKRGQNVTFRCDPISEHNRLYWYRQTLGQGPEFLTYFQNEAQLEKSRLLSDRFSAERPKGSFSTLEIQRTEQGDSAMYLCASSPRLTYEQYFGPGTRLTVT.

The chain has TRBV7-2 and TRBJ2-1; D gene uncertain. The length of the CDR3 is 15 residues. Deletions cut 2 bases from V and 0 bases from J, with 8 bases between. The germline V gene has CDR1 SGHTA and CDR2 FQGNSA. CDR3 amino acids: CASSLSPSSYNEQFF. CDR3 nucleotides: TGTGCCAGCAGCTTATCCCCCAGCTCCTACAATGAGCAGTTCTTC.

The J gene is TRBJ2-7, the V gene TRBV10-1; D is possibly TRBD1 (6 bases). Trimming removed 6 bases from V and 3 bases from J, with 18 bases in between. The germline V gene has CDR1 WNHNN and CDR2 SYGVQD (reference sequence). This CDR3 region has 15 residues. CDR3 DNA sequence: TGCGCCAGCAGCAACCGGGACAAAGGGGGCTACGAGCAGTACTTC. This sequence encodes CASSNRDKGGYEQYF.

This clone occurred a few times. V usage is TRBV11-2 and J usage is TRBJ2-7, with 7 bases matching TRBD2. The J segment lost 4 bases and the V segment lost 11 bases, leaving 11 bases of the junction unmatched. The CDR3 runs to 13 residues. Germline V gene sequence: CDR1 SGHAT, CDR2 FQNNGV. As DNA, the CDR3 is TGTGCCTCCCGCGGCGGGAGCGTGTACGAGCAGTACTTC. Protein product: CASRGGSVYEQYF.

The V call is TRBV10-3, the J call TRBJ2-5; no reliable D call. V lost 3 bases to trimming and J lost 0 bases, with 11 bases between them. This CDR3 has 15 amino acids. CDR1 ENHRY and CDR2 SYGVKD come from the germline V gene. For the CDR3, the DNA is TGTGCCATCAGTGATTCCCTAGAGTACCAAGAGACCCAGTACTTC. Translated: CAISDSLEYQETQYF.

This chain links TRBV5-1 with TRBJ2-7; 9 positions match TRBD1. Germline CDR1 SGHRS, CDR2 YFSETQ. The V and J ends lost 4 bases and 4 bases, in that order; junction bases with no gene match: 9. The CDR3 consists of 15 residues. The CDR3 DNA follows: TGCGCCAGCAGCGTTGGTGGGGGACAGGGATACGAGCAGTACTTC. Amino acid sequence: CASSVGGGQGYEQYF.

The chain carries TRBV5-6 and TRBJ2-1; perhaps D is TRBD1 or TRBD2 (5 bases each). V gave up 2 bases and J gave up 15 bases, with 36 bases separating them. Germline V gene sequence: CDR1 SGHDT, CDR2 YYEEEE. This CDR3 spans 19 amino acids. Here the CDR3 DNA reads TGTGCCAGCAGCTTAGGGGTTGATTGGTATTCATCTCGAGCTGGAGGTTGGTTCTTC. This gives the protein CASSLGVDWYSSRAGGWFF.

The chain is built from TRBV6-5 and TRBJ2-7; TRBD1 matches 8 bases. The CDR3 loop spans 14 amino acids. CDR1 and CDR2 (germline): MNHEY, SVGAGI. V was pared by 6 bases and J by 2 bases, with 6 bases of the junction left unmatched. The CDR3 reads CASRLGQAAYEQYF. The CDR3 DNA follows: TGTGCCAGCAGATTGGGACAGGCCGCCTACGAGCAGTACTTC.